The 32 T cell receptor beta chains in this list originate from one sample, sequenced in a study of T cells in tuberculosis (dated by TCRdb to the late 2010s). Library creation used the immunoSEQ multiplex PCR assay. In TCRdb, the immuneACCESS table is reduced to in-frame sequences with V and J assigned. These tables do not hold every clone; where another copy was compared, an unresolved V gene accounts for under half, and the others remain unexplained. For this sample there are roughly 92,000 clones; roughly 90% appear just once. The ten biggest clones cover under 2.5% of the sample. PBMC were thawed, rested overnight, stained with a GMM-loaded CD1B tetramer, a Live/Dead dye and anti-CD3, and then sorted on a FACS Aria II. The CD1B tetramers were loaded with C32 glucose monomycolate that had been purified from Rhodococcus equi. The sequenced material came from CD1b-GMM tetramer-negative cells sorted from PBMCs. The cell subset or site label of this sample denotes: T cells not binding CD1B-GMM tetramer, sorted from same donor. These receptors all come from an adult woman with latent tuberculosis.

The chain couples TRBV30 to TRBJ2-2; the D gene is possibly TRBD1 (6 bases). The CDR3 runs 14 residues. V shed 4 bases and J shed 1 base, with 10 bases lying between them. Per germline, CDR1 GTSNPN and CDR2 SVGIG (reference sequence). CDR3 region: CAWMGARNTGELFF. For the CDR3, the DNA is TGTGCCTGGATGGGGGCTCGGAACACCGGGGAGCTGTTTTTT.

The genes are TRBV7-2 and TRBJ2-5, with TRBD2 identical over 8 bases. V lost 5 bases to trimming and J lost 4 bases; unmatched junction nucleotides: 18. The CDR3 has 18 residues. Germline V CDR1 and CDR2: SGHTA, FQGNSA. CDR3 nucleotides: TGTGCCAGCAGCAGGGTCTTTCGTGGCGGGGGGCCTGGAGAGACCCAGTACTTC. This translates into CASSRVFRGGGPGETQYF.

The genes are TRBV29-1 and TRBJ2-2; 9 nucleotides match TRBD2. The junction had 6 bases not matched to a gene; V was cut back by 6 bases and J by 4 bases. CDR1 SQVTM and CDR2 ANQGSEA come from the germline V gene. This CDR3 is 14 amino acids long. CDR3 sequence (DNA): TGCAGCGTCGGGGGCGGGGGGGGCACCGGGGAGCTGTTTTTT. It translates to CSVGGGGGTGELFF.

The chain employs TRBV7-2 and TRBJ2-3; TRBD2 might be the D (5 bases). The ends were cut back, 5 bases at V and 5 bases at J, with 11 bases in the middle. The CDR3 has 13 amino acids. The germline gives CDR1 SGHTA, CDR2 FQGNSA. Written as DNA, the CDR3 is TGTGCCAGCAGCCAAGAGCGGATAGATACGCAGTATTTT. Protein product: CASSQERIDTQYF.

This rearrangement joins TRBV10-2 to TRBJ1-6, with 8 bases matching TRBD1. Trimming at V came to 4 bases and at J to 7 bases, leaving 6 bases not matched to a gene. The CDR3 is 15 residues long. Germline V lookup: CDR1 WSHSY, CDR2 SAAADI. In nucleotides, the CDR3 is TGCGCCAGCAGTGGGCAGGGGGCTGGCAATTCACCCCTCCACTTT. It is translated as CASSGQGAGNSPLHF.

The chain has TRBV13 and TRBJ2-2; tentative D call: TRBD1 (5 bases). Trimming left V 3 bases short and J 2 bases short, with 10 bases between. The CDR3 contains 15 residues. CDR1 is PRHDT and CDR2 is FYEKMQ in the germline V gene (reference sequence). The CDR3 loop reads CASSLGRANTGELFF. CDR3 nucleotides: TGTGCCAGCAGCTTGGGCAGGGCCAACACCGGGGAGCTGTTTTTT.

This clone has only one observation. The gene calls are TRBV5-1 and TRBJ2-2, with 12 bases that match TRBD1. CDR3 length: 16 residues. Germline V gene lookup returns CDR1 SGHRS and CDR2 YFSETQ. Losses at the gene ends were 7 bases for V and 4 bases for J; bases not matched to a gene: 8. For the CDR3, the DNA is TGCGCCAGCTTGCCGGGACAGGGGGCTGGCACCGGGGAGCTGTTTTTT. This gives the protein CASLPGQGAGTGELFF.

This rearrangement joins TRBV7-8 to TRBJ1-1; 8 nucleotides agree with TRBD1. J gave up 4 bases and V 2 bases, and 9 bases lay outside the gene matches. The CDR3 has 16 residues. Germline CDR1 reads SGHVS; CDR2 reads FQNEAQ. CDR3: CASSLRSQGAGTEAFF. Written as DNA, the CDR3 is TGTGCCAGCAGCTTACGGTCCCAGGGGGCTGGCACTGAAGCTTTCTTT.

V is TRBV7-9 and J is TRBJ2-7; possibly TRBD1 for D (7 bases). Germline CDR1 SEHNR, CDR2 FQNEAQ (reference sequence). There are 14 residues in the CDR3. V was cut by 4 bases and J by 6 bases, with 16 bases left in between. The CDR3 protein is CASSSFGTAGEQYV. Written as DNA, the CDR3 is TGTGCCAGCAGCTCGTTCGGGACAGCGGGCGAGCAGTACGTC.

This clone appeared a few times. The chain employs TRBV7-6 and TRBJ1-5, with no clear D. Germline V CDR1 and CDR2: SGHVS, FNYEAQ. With 2 bases removed from V and 9 bases from J, the gap between germline ends came to 8 bases. This CDR3 region has 12 residues. DNA for the CDR3: TGTGCCAGCAGCTTATTTCGGGGGCCCCAGCATTTT. It is translated as CASSLFRGPQHF.

The chain recombines TRBV4-1 with TRBJ1-6; D ambiguous. The CDR3 has 15 amino acids. The germline V gene has CDR1 MGHRA and CDR2 YSYEKL. Deletions cut 0 bases from V and 14 bases from J, with 17 bases between. The DNA of the CDR3 is TGCGCCAGCAGCCAAGATGAGGCGGGAATTGTATCCCTCCACTTT. Protein product: CASSQDEAGIVSLHF.

This chain joins TRBV7-9 and TRBJ1-1, with D hard to call. Germline V gene sequence: CDR1 SEHNR, CDR2 FQNEAQ (reference sequence). With 7 bases removed from V and 4 bases from J, the gap between germline ends came to 16 bases. The CDR3 extends over 14 amino acids. The CDR3 DNA sequence: TGTGCCAGCACCCGAGGAGGGTTAAGCACTGAAGCTTTCTTT. Residues: CASTRGGLSTEAFF.

The CDR3 is CASSLEGTGNSPLHF. The CDR3 bases are TGTGCCAGCAGCTTGGAAGGGACAGGTAATTCACCCCTCCACTTT. This chain uses TRBV5-6 with TRBJ1-6; 8 nucleotides align to TRBD1. Germline V lookup: CDR1 SGHDT, CDR2 YYEEEE. Germline trimming cut 0 bases from V and 6 bases from J; bases unmatched to any gene: 2. The CDR3 covers 15 residues. Complete variable domain (other parts from reference TRBV5-6 and TRBJ1-6): DAGVTQSPTHLIKTRGQQVTLRCSPKSGHDTVSWYQQALGQGPQFIFQYYEEEERQRGNFPDRFSGHQFPNYSSELNVNALLLGDSALYLCASSLEGTGNSPLHFGNGTRLTVT.

The V and J genes are TRBV6-1 and TRBJ2-4, with TRBD1 as a possible D gene (6 bases). V was clipped by 2 bases and J by 6 bases, with 11 bases between them. The length of the CDR3 is 14 residues. Germline-derived CDR1 and CDR2 are MNHNS and SASEGT. The CDR3: CASSERAGANIQYF. The CDR3 bases are TGTGCCAGCAGTGAACGGGCAGGGGCAAACATTCAGTACTTC.

This clone was seen only once. The V gene is TRBV6-5, the J gene TRBJ2-7; the match to TRBD1 covers 8 bases. CDR1 and CDR2 from the germline V gene are MNHEY and SVGAGI. After removal of 4 bases from V and 3 bases from J, the junction contained 5 bases not matched to a gene. The CDR3 sequence is 14 residues long. The CDR3 reads CASSLTGGGYEQYV. DNA for the CDR3: TGTGCCAGCAGTTTAACAGGGGGAGGCTACGAGCAGTACGTC.

This clone is a singleton in its sample. The chain couples TRBV19 to TRBJ1-2; TRBD1 might be the D (6 bases). The CDR3 totals 15 residues. Trimming removed 2 bases at V and 3 bases at J, with 13 bases between. The V gene's germline CDR1 is LNHDA and CDR2 SQIVND (reference sequence). The CDR3 reads CASSISGRGDYGYTF. The CDR3 DNA is TGTGCCAGTAGTATATCCGGCAGGGGCGACTATGGCTACACCTTC.

This clone was counted only a few times. J is TRBJ2-2 and V is TRBV7-2; 11 bases agree with TRBD2. From germline, CDR1 is SGHTA and CDR2 FQGNSA. The trim removed 2 bases at V and 4 bases at J, leaving 9 bases unmatched. The CDR3 totals 18 residues. This chain's CDR3 is CASSLNVRLAGPTGELFF. The CDR3 nucleotides read TGTGCCAGCAGCTTAAACGTGAGACTAGCGGGGCCCACCGGGGAGCTGTTTTTT.

The V and J genes are TRBV7-2 and TRBJ1-2; 9 bases align to TRBD1. This CDR3 region has 14 residues. CDR1 and CDR2 from the germline V gene are SGHTA and FQGNSA. Losses at the gene ends were 5 bases for V and 2 bases for J; bases not matched to a gene: 3. The CDR3 loop reads CASSAGTGNYGYTF. CDR3 DNA: TGTGCCAGCAGCGCCGGGACAGGGAACTATGGCTACACCTTC.

The chain is built from TRBV11-1 and TRBJ2-1, with no clear D. Deletions cut 5 bases from V and 6 bases from J, with 8 bases between. The germline V gene encodes CDR1 SGHAT and CDR2 FQDESV (reference sequence). This CDR3 spans 12 amino acids. For the CDR3, the DNA is TGTGCCAGCAGCCTTCCGGGCAATGAGCAGTTCTTC. Its translation: CASSLPGNEQFF. Together with reference TRBV11-1 and TRBJ2-1, the CDR3 gives the full variable domain: EAEVAQSPRYKITEKSQAVAFWCDPISGHATLYWYRQILGQGPELLVQFQDESVVDDSQLPKDRFSAERLKGVDSTLKIQPAELGDSAMYLCASSLPGNEQFFGPGTRLTVL.

About this clone itself: The conserved phenylalanine or tryptophan is not found at the CDR3 terminus, so this likely reflects a read error. The limits of the CDR3 on the DNA are not certain, so only TCRdb's listed CDR3 is given. The chain combines TRBV5-6 with TRBJ2-3; TRBD2, the D gene given by the table, was not confirmed from the DNA. The germline V gene has CDR1 SGHDT and CDR2 YYEEEE. Counting both end residues, the CDR3 totals 13 amino acids. CDR3 sequence: CASSLSAGTSGVI.

V gene TRBV19 combines with J gene TRBJ2-2; possibly TRBD2 for D (5 bases). V shed 10 bases and J shed 0 bases, with 30 bases lying between them. CDR1 and CDR2 from the germline V gene are LNHDA and SQIVND (reference sequence). This CDR3 comprises 20 residues. The CDR3 is CAKSFSWVPSYGANTGELFF. In DNA form, the CDR3 reads TGTGCCAAAAGTTTTTCCTGGGTTCCAAGCTACGGGGCGAACACCGGGGAGCTGTTTTTT. The entire variable domain, with the rest obtained from reference TRBV19 and TRBJ2-2, is as follows: DGGITQSPKYLFRKEGQNVTLSCEQNLNHDAMYWYRQDPGQGLRLIYYSQIVNDFQKGDIAEGYSVSREKKESFPLTVTSAQKNPTAFYLCAKSFSWVPSYGANTGELFFGEGSRLTVL.

By share of the sample, this clone is medium-sized. The CDR3 is CASSQLTGAFSGNTIYF. CDR3 DNA sequence: TGCGCCAGCAGCCAGTTGACAGGGGCCTTCTCTGGAAACACCATATATTTT. V gene TRBV4-3 combines with J gene TRBJ1-3; TRBD1 aligns across 8 bases. Germline V gene lookup returns CDR1 LGHNA and CDR2 YSLEER. V shed 3 bases and J 0 bases; nucleotides not matched to a gene: 7. The CDR3 contains 17 residues.

This chain connects TRBV18 to TRBJ2-5; TRBD2 matches 9 bases. Germline-derived CDR1 and CDR2 are KGHSH and LQKENI. The CDR3 runs 16 residues. J was trimmed by 4 bases and V by 0 bases; bases with no gene match: 6. CDR3 sequence reads: CASSPPLAGNPETQYF. The CDR3 nucleotides read TGTGCCAGCTCACCACCGCTAGCGGGGAATCCAGAGACCCAGTACTTC. Full variable domain (missing parts from reference TRBV18 and TRBJ2-5): NAGVMQNPRHLVRRRGQEARLRCSPMKGHSHVYWYRQLPEEGLKFMVYLQKENIIDESGMPKERFSAEFPKEGPSILRIQQVVRGDSAAYFCASSPPLAGNPETQYFGPGTRLLVL.

The chain couples TRBV7-2 to TRBJ1-1; 8 positions match TRBD1. V lost 4 bases and J lost 7; bases outside the gene matches: 5. Germline CDR1 is SGHTA and CDR2 is FQGNSA. CDR3 length equals 13 residues. Here the CDR3 reads CASSWTGMVEAFF. CDR3 nucleotide sequence: TGTGCCAGCAGCTGGACAGGGATGGTTGAAGCTTTCTTT.

The CDR3 here is CASRLAALSDEQFF. The CDR3 nucleotides are TGTGCCAGCAGACTAGCGGCGCTGAGCGATGAGCAGTTCTTC. The V gene is TRBV7-6, the J gene TRBJ2-1, with 8 positions matching TRBD2. Trimming at V came to 6 bases and at J to 8 bases, leaving 9 bases not matched to a gene. Germline V lookup: CDR1 SGHVS, CDR2 FNYEAQ. The CDR3 spans 14 residues.

The rearrangement joins TRBV6-5 to TRBJ2-1; 9 bases fit TRBD1. The germline V gene has CDR1 MNHEY and CDR2 SVGAGI. The CDR3 runs 16 residues. V shed 2 bases, J shed 3 bases, and the junction held 5 bases outside the gene matches. The CDR3 DNA follows: TGTGCCAGCAGTTACGGACCGGGACAGGGCTACAATGAGCAGTTCTTC. Encoded protein: CASSYGPGQGYNEQFF.

The chain is built from TRBV7-9 and TRBJ2-5; 9 bases match TRBD1. This CDR3 contains 14 residues. The V gene's germline CDR1 is SEHNR and CDR2 FQNEAQ (reference sequence). Trimming at V came to 4 bases and at J to 4 bases, leaving 4 bases not matched to a gene. The CDR3 coding sequence is TGTGCCAGCAGCTATGGGGACAGGGCAGAGACCCAGTACTTC. This encodes CASSYGDRAETQYF.

This sequence joins TRBV30 and TRBJ2-7; D is unclear. Germline values: CDR1 GTSNPN, CDR2 SVGIG (reference sequence). This CDR3 spans 12 amino acids. The V end lost 2 bases, the J end lost 2 bases, and 7 bases lay between the germline ends. In nucleotides, the CDR3 is TGTGCCTGGAGTCCCCCCGCCTACGAGCAGTACTTC. Translated: CAWSPPAYEQYF.

The CDR3 region is CASSPGGFFSSYNSPLHF. The CDR3 coding sequence is TGTGCCAGCTCACCAGGGGGGTTTTTCAGCTCCTATAATTCACCCCTCCACTTT. J is TRBJ1-6 and V is TRBV18, with D possibly TRBD1 on 5 matching bases. Between the trimmed V and J ends, which lost 2 bases and 0 bases, there was a span of 14 bases. Germline V gene sequence: CDR1 KGHSH, CDR2 LQKENI. The CDR3 length is 18 residues.

This clone has a single count. The gene calls are TRBV2 and TRBJ2-7; 7 bases are a match to TRBD1. Germline-derived CDR1 and CDR2 are SNHLY and FYNNEI. The CDR3 length is 15 residues. The J segment lost 1 base and the V segment lost 6 bases, leaving 9 bases of the junction unmatched. DNA of the CDR3: TGTGCCAGCAGCGGGCCCCAACAGGGGTCCTACGAGCAGTACTTC. It translates to CASSGPQQGSYEQYF.

J is TRBJ1-5 and V is TRBV20-1, with D maybe TRBD1 (6 bases). The V gene lost 4 bases and the J gene lost 11 bases, with 12 bases spanning the gap. Germline V gene sequence: CDR1 DFQATT, CDR2 SNEGSKA (reference sequence). This CDR3 has 11 residues. CDR3 sequence (DNA): TGCAGTGCTAAAGGGGGGGCATCCCAGCATTTT. It encodes CSAKGGASQHF.

This chain links TRBV19 with TRBJ1-3; the D is unclear. Germline V gene sequence: CDR1 LNHDA, CDR2 SQIVND (reference sequence). This CDR3 has 19 residues. V lost 4 bases to trimming and J lost 0 bases, with 22 bases between them. The CDR3: CASSTRARRTFLSGNTIYF. The CDR3 DNA sequence: TGTGCCAGTAGTACCCGGGCCCGCCGGACTTTTCTCTCTGGAAACACCATATATTTT.